These 20 T cell receptor beta chains were all obtained from the same sample, sequenced in a study of identical twins. TCRdb re-derived calls from the 5' RACE reads in MiXCR, one entry per CDR3 protein. The profile covers 550,000 to 700,000 distinct CDR3 sequences, with 21% appearing a single time and 4.3% taken by the ten largest. The sample was also reused in another study, on T cells expressing NK-cell markers.

Sequencing input: PBMCs. All receptors derive from a woman aged 18-35 years in good health.

This clonotype was counted between two and nine times. The V gene is TRBV5-1, the J gene TRBJ1-4; weak D call: TRBD1 (6 bases). CDR3 size: 15 residues. Trimming stripped 5 bases from V and 2 bases from J, with 13 bases between. CDR1 SGHRS and CDR2 YFSETQ come from the germline V gene. As DNA, the CDR3 is TGCGCCAGCAGTTCTACAGGGTTTACTAATGAAAAACTGTTTTTT. Protein sequence: CASSSTGFTNEKLFF. The complete variable domain, with remaining parts taken from reference TRBV5-1 and TRBJ1-4, reads KAGVTQTPRYLIKTRGQQVTLSCSPISGHRSVSWYQQTPGQGLQFLFEYFSETQRNKGNFPGRFSGRQFSNSRSEMNVSTLELGDSALYLCASSSTGFTNEKLFFGSGTQLSVL.

This clonotype has just a few counts. The V and J genes are TRBV7-9 and TRBJ1-2; D gene unclear. Germline lookup yields CDR1 SEHNR and CDR2 FQNEAQ (reference sequence). V was cut by 2 bases and J by 8 bases, with 18 bases left in between. The CDR3 is made up of 15 amino acids. The CDR3 nucleotides read TGTGCCAGCAGCTTAAGAGGCTCATCCCTGGGCGGCTACACCTTC. This translates into CASSLRGSSLGGYTF.

This chain joins TRBV6-1 and TRBJ1-2; D is undetermined. Trimming took 4 bases from V and 6 from J, leaving 12 bases between them. CDR3 length equals 13 residues. CDR1 is MNHNS, CDR2 SASEGT, per germline. CDR3 protein: CASSVSTVDGYTF. In DNA, the CDR3 is TGTGCCAGCAGTGTATCCACGGTGGATGGCTACACCTTC.

V and J are TRBV10-3 and TRBJ2-1; 9 bases are shared with TRBD2. V was pared by 11 bases and J by 5 bases, with 10 bases of the junction left unmatched. The CDR3 contains 14 residues. Per the germline V gene, CDR1 is ENHRY and CDR2 is SYGVKD. The CDR3 nucleotides are TGTGCCGCTTCTGGGAGCGGGGGGCACAATGAGCAGTTCTTC. Amino acids: CAASGSGGHNEQFF.

The chain uses TRBV6-1 and TRBJ1-2; possible D gene TRBD1, 5 bases. Germline CDR1 MNHNS, CDR2 SASEGT. There are 11 residues in the CDR3. V was clipped by 8 bases and J by 8 bases, with 12 bases between them. CDR3 amino acids: CASLVGGGYTF. The CDR3 DNA is TGTGCCAGCCTCGTCGGGGGAGGCTACACCTTC.

This clonotype was picked up many times. V is TRBV12-3 or TRBV12-4 and J is TRBJ1-2; no reliable D call. V shed 3 bases and J shed 3 bases, with 8 bases lying between them. The CDR3 loop spans 13 amino acids. The CDR3 region is CASSFVQHYGYTF. Here the CDR3 DNA reads TGTGCCAGCAGTTTCGTACAGCACTATGGCTACACCTTC.

There are many counts of this clonotype. The CDR3 DNA is TGTGCCACCAGTGAGGGGACAGGGAGGAATGAGCAGTTCTTC. Translating it yields CATSEGTGRNEQFF. The V gene is TRBV24-1, the J gene TRBJ2-1, with TRBD1 matching 9 bases. Germline CDR1 KGHDR, CDR2 SFDVKD. J lost 7 bases, V lost 4 bases, and 4 bases had no gene match. The CDR3 loop spans 14 amino acids.

This clonotype was seen ten or more times. The genes are TRBV29-1 and TRBJ2-1; the match to TRBD2 covers 7 bases. The CDR3 extends over 13 amino acids. Germline trimming cut 5 bases from V and 5 bases from J; bases unmatched to any gene: 6. Looked up from germline, CDR1 is SQVTM and CDR2 is ANQGSEA. In DNA, the CDR3 is TGCAGCGTTATCCTAGCGGCCCACAATGAGCAGTTCTTC. Translation gives CSVILAAHNEQFF.

This clonotype showed up just a few times. J is TRBJ2-1 and V is TRBV2; D is possibly TRBD1 (5 bases). V gave up 5 bases and J gave up 3 bases, with 11 bases separating them. The CDR3 is made up of 14 amino acids. Germline V gives CDR1 SNHLY, CDR2 FYNNEI. The CDR3 DNA reads as TGTGCCAGCAGTTCAGGGTTCGGCTACAATGAGCAGTTCTTC. Amino acids: CASSSGFGYNEQFF.

This clonotype showed up just once. This rearrangement joins TRBV12-3 or TRBV12-4 to TRBJ2-1, with TRBD2 identical over 7 bases. The CDR3 sequence is 14 residues long. Unmatched junction bases numbered 11, after V lost 8 bases and J lost 7 bases. The CDR3 region is CASGPSGGTNEQFF. The DNA for the CDR3 is TGTGCCAGCGGGCCTAGCGGAGGGACTAATGAGCAGTTCTTC.

Only a few counts were recorded for this clonotype. This rearrangement joins TRBV10-3 to TRBJ2-4; D is ambiguous. The CDR3 runs 14 residues. The V and J ends lost 0 bases and 8 bases respectively, with 11 bases between them. Germline V gene sequence: CDR1 ENHRY, CDR2 SYGVKD. The CDR3 loop is CAISESSSRDIQYF. As DNA, the CDR3 is TGTGCCATCAGTGAGTCGTCCTCTAGGGACATTCAGTACTTC.

This clonotype appeared a few times. This chain joins TRBV30 and TRBJ2-5; D call uncertain. The germline V and J ends were trimmed by 3 bases and 5 bases, with 10 bases remaining between them. The CDR3 is made up of 12 amino acids. The germline CDR1 and CDR2 sequences are GTSNPN and SVGIG (reference sequence). Here the CDR3 reads CAWSLALETQYF. The CDR3 nucleotides read TGTGCCTGGAGCTTAGCCCTTGAGACCCAGTACTTC.

This clonotype was observed a handful of times. This chain joins TRBV6-1 and TRBJ2-6; D not resolved. V lost 7 bases to trimming and J lost 4 bases, with 11 bases between them. CDR1 and CDR2 (germline): MNHNS, SASEGT. This CDR3 comprises 14 residues. The CDR3 DNA follows: TGTGCCAGCACCCCTCTTGACGGGGCCAACGTCCTGACTTTC. It translates to CASTPLDGANVLTF.

There are many counts of this clonotype. V is TRBV12-3 or TRBV12-4 and J is TRBJ1-3; D remains ambiguous. V lost 4 bases and J 1 base, leaving 8 bases between the germline ends. CDR3 size: 14 residues. The CDR3 region is CASSSLGSGNTIYF. CDR3 DNA: TGTGCCAGCAGTTCCCTGGGATCTGGAAACACCATATATTTT.

The chain has TRBV29-1 and TRBJ1-2; D uncertain. CDR1 is SQVTM and CDR2 is ANQGSEA in the germline V gene. V lost 2 bases and J lost 6, with 7 bases in between. The CDR3 is made up of 11 amino acids. The DNA of the CDR3 is TGCAGCGTTGAAATCCGTAATGGCTACACCTTC. Amino acid sequence: CSVEIRNGYTF.

This clonotype has a count of ten or more. V gene TRBV12-3 or TRBV12-4 combines with J gene TRBJ2-1; 8 bases are a match to TRBD1. V was pared by 4 bases and J by 6 bases, with 8 bases of the junction left unmatched. This CDR3 has 15 residues. CDR3 region: CASSSRDRRSNEQFF. The CDR3 DNA follows: TGTGCCAGCAGTTCCCGGGACAGGCGGTCCAATGAGCAGTTCTTC.

The V gene is TRBV6-5, the J gene TRBJ2-2, with a weak D call TRBD1 (6 bases). Germline CDR1 and CDR2: MNHEY and SVGAGI. Trimming cost V 5 bases and J 6 bases, with 13 bases left between them. The CDR3 has 14 residues. CDR3 in amino acids: CASSNRVDPGELFF. As DNA, the CDR3 is TGTGCCAGCAGTAACAGGGTAGATCCCGGGGAGCTGTTTTTT.

The chain is built from TRBV9 and TRBJ2-2, with D possibly being TRBD1 or TRBD2 (6 bases each). Looked up from germline, CDR1 is SGDLS and CDR2 is YYNGEE. CDR3 size: 13 residues. V lost 4 bases, J lost 10 bases, and 14 bases lay in between. In DNA form, the CDR3 reads TGTGCCAGCAGCCCCCACAGGGAGGAGGAGCTGTTTTTT. Amino acids: CASSPHREEELFF.

The V call is TRBV27, the J call TRBJ2-3, with 9 bases fitting TRBD2. CDR3 size: 16 residues. In germline, CDR1 is MNHEY, CDR2 SMNVEV (reference sequence). V was clipped by 1 base and J by 5 bases; unmatched bases: 7. CDR3 in amino acids: CASSLLGGRAVDTQYF. CDR3 DNA sequence: TGTGCCAGCAGTTTATTAGGCGGGAGGGCCGTAGATACGCAGTATTTT.

Only a few counts were recorded for this clonotype. The V call is TRBV21-1, the J call TRBJ2-1; the table's TRBD1 call for D was not verified on the DNA. TRBV21-1 is described as a pseudogene. There are 19 residues in the CDR3. Here the CDR3 DNA reads TGTGCCAGCGGATTCCGGGACAGGGGACTAACCAGCTCCTACAATGAGCAGTTCTTC. It is translated as CASGFRDRGLTSSYNEQFF.